These 21 T cell receptor beta chains came from one sample sequenced in a study of T-cell reconstitution after alpha-beta-depleted transplantation in children. Library preparation (for TCRbeta) was performed with unique molecular identifiers. Each CDR3 protein is one row after TCRdb ran MiXCR on the PCR reads. The sample has fewer than 500,000 distinct CDR3 sequences, approximately 41% seen once. Source: PBMCs, taken before TCRalphabeta/CD19-depleted stem cell transplant. These receptors came from a girl aged 2-10 years with aplastic anemia, due to receive a stem cell transplant.

This clonotype was seen ten or more times. This chain connects TRBV6-5 to TRBJ2-3; no firm D call. V lost 5 bases, J lost 6 bases, and 9 bases lay in between. This CDR3 region has 12 residues. Germline assignment: CDR1 MNHEY and CDR2 SVGAGI. The DNA of the CDR3 is TGTGCCAGCAGTCCCTCTGCGGATACGCAGTATTTT. This codes for CASSPSADTQYF.

The rearrangement joins TRBV29-1 to TRBJ1-2; 9 nucleotides match TRBD1. This CDR3 spans 12 amino acids. The J segment lost 3 bases and the V segment lost 6 bases, leaving 2 bases of the junction unmatched. Germline lookup yields CDR1 SQVTM and CDR2 ANQGSEA. CDR3: CSVRQGDYGYTF. The DNA for the CDR3 is TGCAGCGTGAGACAGGGGGACTATGGCTACACCTTC.

The genes are TRBV12-3 or TRBV12-4 and TRBJ1-5; 10 bases fit TRBD1. The CDR3 extends over 14 amino acids. V gave up 6 bases and J gave up 4 bases; unmatched junction bases: 3. CDR3 bases: TGTGCCAGCAGAGGACAGGGGGGAAATCAGCCCCAGCATTTT. Amino acids: CASRGQGGNQPQHF.

The rearrangement joins TRBV12-3 or TRBV12-4 to TRBJ2-1, with 7 bases lining up with TRBD1. V lost 6 bases and J lost 9; bases outside the gene matches: 14. The CDR3 extends over 15 amino acids. The CDR3 spells CASSADRDGPSEQFF. CDR3 DNA sequence: TGTGCCAGCAGCGCAGACAGGGATGGCCCAAGTGAGCAGTTCTTC.

The chain combines TRBV9 with TRBJ1-1; D gene unclear. The CDR3 totals 15 residues. Per germline, CDR1 SGDLS and CDR2 YYNGEE. Trimming left V 4 bases short and J 1 base short, with 14 bases between. The CDR3 nucleotides read TGTGCCAGCAGCCCACTGACTGGCGAGAACACTGAAGCTTTCTTT. Protein product: CASSPLTGENTEAFF.

This clonotype occurred a few times. The rearrangement joins TRBV20-1 to TRBJ2-7, with a weak D call TRBD2 (6 bases). CDR1 is DFQATT, CDR2 SNEGSKA, per germline (reference sequence). The germline V and J ends were trimmed by 1 base and 3 bases, with 10 bases remaining between them. The CDR3 is 13 amino acids. The CDR3 nucleotides read TGCAGTGCTAGAGGACTAGACCTCTACGAGCAGTACTTC. It is translated as CSARGLDLYEQYF.

The CDR3 spells CASSQDWEGLYGYTF. The CDR3 coding sequence is TGTGCCAGCAGCCAAGATTGGGAGGGCCTCTATGGCTACACCTTC. V is TRBV3-1 and J is TRBJ1-2, with D uncertain. Germline V gene lookup returns CDR1 LGHDT and CDR2 YNNKEL (reference sequence). Between the trimmed V and J ends, which lost 0 bases and 4 bases, there was a span of 12 bases. CDR3 length: 15 residues.

The V call is TRBV3-1, the J call TRBJ2-7; 7 nucleotides agree with TRBD2. CDR1 and CDR2 from the germline V gene are LGHDT and YNNKEL (reference sequence). This CDR3 comprises 16 residues. V lost 1 base, J lost 2 bases, and 8 bases stayed unmatched. CDR3 sequence reads: CASSQVLSGTTYEQYF. The DNA of the CDR3 is TGTGCCAGCAGCCAAGTTCTAAGCGGGACGACCTACGAGCAGTACTTC.

At least ten counts were recorded for this clonotype. The genes are TRBV6-2 or TRBV6-3 and TRBJ2-3; 11 bases map to TRBD2. V was clipped by 7 bases and J by 8 bases; unmatched bases: 11. The CDR3 has 15 amino acids. Germline V CDR1 and CDR2: MNHEY, SVGEGT. This CDR3 reads CASTWKTSGSSTQYF. The CDR3 bases are TGTGCCAGCACTTGGAAAACTAGCGGGAGCAGTACGCAGTATTTT.

There are a few counts of this clonotype. The rearrangement links TRBV28 to TRBJ1-3; the D is unclear. Trimming took off 5 bases at V and 9 bases at J, with 11 bases between the two ends. CDR3 length equals 12 residues. Germline CDR1 is MDHEN and CDR2 is SYDVKM. CDR3 sequence (DNA): TGTGCCAGCAGTACCCAACCGACCACCATATATTTT. Translation gives CASSTQPTTIYF.

The CDR3 region is CASSLKPIGARGNQPQHF. Written as DNA, the CDR3 is TGTGCCAGCAGTTTAAAACCGATTGGGGCCAGGGGCAATCAGCCCCAGCATTTT. The chain is built from TRBV12-3 or TRBV12-4 and TRBJ1-5; weak D call: TRBD1 (5 bases). The germline V and J ends were trimmed by 2 bases and 2 bases, with 19 bases remaining between them. The CDR3 has 18 amino acids.

This clonotype showed up just a few times. The V gene is TRBV20-1, the J gene TRBJ2-5; 8 bases are shared with TRBD1. Germline V lookup: CDR1 DFQATT, CDR2 SNEGSKA (reference sequence). J gave up 2 bases and V 5 bases, and 4 bases lay outside the gene matches. The CDR3 covers 13 residues. The CDR3 nucleotides are TGCAGTGCTGACAGGGGAGTGCAAGAGACCCAGTACTTC. Translating gives CSADRGVQETQYF.

This clonotype was counted between two and nine times. The J gene is TRBJ2-7, the V gene TRBV5-5; a weak D match, TRBD2 (5 bases). Germline V gene sequence: CDR1 SGHKS, CDR2 YYEKEE (reference sequence). The V end lost 4 bases, the J end lost 2 bases, and 10 bases lay between the germline ends. The CDR3 loop spans 13 amino acids. As DNA, the CDR3 is TGTGCCAGCAGCGTGACCGGGACCTACGAGCAGTACTTC. This encodes CASSVTGTYEQYF.

There are a few counts of this clonotype. The chain has TRBV7-6 and TRBJ1-1, with no clear D. CDR3 length equals 13 residues. CDR1 and CDR2 from the germline V gene are SGHVS and FNYEAQ. Trimming removed 0 bases from V and 1 base from J, with 3 bases in between. As DNA, the CDR3 is TGTGCCAGCAGCTTAGCCAAGAACACTGAAGCTTTCTTT. This gives the protein CASSLAKNTEAFF.

This clonotype has more than one count but fewer than ten. V usage is TRBV29-1 and J usage is TRBJ2-3, with D perhaps matching TRBD1 (6 bases). There are 14 residues in the CDR3. Between the trimmed V and J ends, which lost 4 bases and 2 bases, there was a span of 13 bases. Germline CDR1 reads SQVTM; CDR2 reads ANQGSEA. The CDR3 DNA reads as TGCAGCGTTGTTGTCAGGGGTTCCACAGATACGCAGTATTTT. This gives the protein CSVVVRGSTDTQYF.

Points on this clonotype: One end of the junction is discordant with germline, which a read error may explain. V is TRBV11-2 and J is TRBJ2-5; D unresolved. Germline V gene data show CDR1 as SGHAT and CDR2 as FQNNGV. The CDR3 contains 15 residues. CDR3 nucleotide sequence: TGTGCCAGCAGCTTACGCAGGTCGTACCAAGATACCCAGTACTTC. Protein sequence: CASSLRRSYQDTQYF.

The V and J genes are TRBV29-1 and TRBJ2-1; the match to TRBD2 covers 12 bases. Germline V lookup: CDR1 SQVTM, CDR2 ANQGSEA. The CDR3 is made up of 14 amino acids. The ends lost 4 bases at V and 7 bases at J; junction bases unmatched: 5. CDR3 region: CSVVGLAGYNEQFF. The CDR3 DNA reads TGCAGCGTTGTGGGACTAGCGGGTTATAATGAGCAGTTCTTC.

The genes are TRBV10-3 and TRBJ2-1; the D gene could be TRBD1 or TRBD2 (5 bases each). The CDR3 extends over 13 amino acids. From germline, CDR1 is ENHRY and CDR2 SYGVKD. V was pared by 8 bases and J by 2 bases, with 10 bases between. Written as DNA, the CDR3 is TGTGCCATCTCCGAGGGACCCTACAATGAGCAGTTCTTC. It encodes CAISEGPYNEQFF.

This clonotype has a handful of counts. V and J are TRBV9 and TRBJ1-1; no firm D call. This CDR3 is 15 amino acids long. The V gene's germline CDR1 is SGDLS and CDR2 YYNGEE. V lost 4 bases and J lost 1, with 14 bases in between. CDR3 nucleotide sequence: TGTGCCAGCAGCACAAGTCCGCGCAAGAACACTGAAGCTTTCTTT. Amino acids: CASSTSPRKNTEAFF.

This clonotype has ten or more counts. The rearrangement joins TRBV15 to TRBJ1-1; no clear D gene. CDR1 and CDR2 (germline): LNHNV, YYDKDF (reference sequence). Trimming cost V 1 base and J 6 bases, with 12 bases left between them. The CDR3 covers 14 residues. The CDR3 protein is CATSRARGNAEAFF. The CDR3 nucleotides read TGTGCCACCAGCAGAGCACGGGGAAACGCTGAAGCTTTCTTT. The full variable domain, with the rest looked up from reference TRBV15 and TRBJ1-1, is DAMVIQNPRYQVTQFGKPVTLSCSQTLNHNVMYWYQQKSSQAPKLLFHYYDKDFNNEADTPDNFQSRRPNTSFCFLDIRSPGLGDTAMYLCATSRARGNAEAFFGQGTRLTVV.

The table lists this clonotype with many counts. The V and J genes are TRBV29-1 and TRBJ2-5; perhaps TRBD2 as D (6 bases). The CDR3 length is 13 residues. Germline CDR1 reads SQVTM; CDR2 reads ANQGSEA. Trimming took off 4 bases at V and 5 bases at J, with 14 bases between the two ends. As DNA, the CDR3 is TGCAGCGTTGTTGGGGGGTCCAAGGAGACCCAGTACTTC. Residues: CSVVGGSKETQYF.